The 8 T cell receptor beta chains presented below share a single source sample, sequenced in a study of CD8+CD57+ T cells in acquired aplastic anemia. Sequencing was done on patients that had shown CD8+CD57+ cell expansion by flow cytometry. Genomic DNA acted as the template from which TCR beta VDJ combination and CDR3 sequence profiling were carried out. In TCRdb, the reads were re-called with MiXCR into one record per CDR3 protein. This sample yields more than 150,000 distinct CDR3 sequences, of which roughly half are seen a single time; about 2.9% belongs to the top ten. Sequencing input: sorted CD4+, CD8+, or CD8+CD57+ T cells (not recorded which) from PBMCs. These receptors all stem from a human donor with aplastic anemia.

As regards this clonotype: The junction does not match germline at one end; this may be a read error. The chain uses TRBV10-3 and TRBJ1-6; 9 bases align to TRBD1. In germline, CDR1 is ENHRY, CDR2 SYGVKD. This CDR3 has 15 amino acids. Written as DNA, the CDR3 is TGTGCCAGCAGTTACTCGGGGACAGGGAGTTCGTCCCTCCACTTT. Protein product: CASSYSGTGSSSLHF.

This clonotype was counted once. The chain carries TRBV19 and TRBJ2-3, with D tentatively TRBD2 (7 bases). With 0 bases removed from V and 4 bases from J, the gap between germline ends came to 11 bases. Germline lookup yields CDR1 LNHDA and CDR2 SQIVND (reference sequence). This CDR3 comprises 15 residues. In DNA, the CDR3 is TGTGCCAGTAGTATAGATCGGGGGGCCCCAGATACGCAGTATTTT. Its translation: CASSIDRGAPDTQYF.

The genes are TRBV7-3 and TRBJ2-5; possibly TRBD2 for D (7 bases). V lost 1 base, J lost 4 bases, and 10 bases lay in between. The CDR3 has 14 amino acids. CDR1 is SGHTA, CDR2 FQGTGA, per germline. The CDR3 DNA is TGTGCCAGCAGCTTAAAGGGGGGGCGAGAGACCCAGTACTTC. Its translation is CASSLKGGRETQYF.

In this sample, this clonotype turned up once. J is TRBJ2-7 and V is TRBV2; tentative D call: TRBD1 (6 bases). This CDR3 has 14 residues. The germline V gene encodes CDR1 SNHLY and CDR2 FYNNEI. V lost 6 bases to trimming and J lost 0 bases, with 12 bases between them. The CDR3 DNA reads TGTGCCAGCAGGGAGGACAGCTACTCCTACGAGCAGTACTTC. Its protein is CASREDSYSYEQYF.

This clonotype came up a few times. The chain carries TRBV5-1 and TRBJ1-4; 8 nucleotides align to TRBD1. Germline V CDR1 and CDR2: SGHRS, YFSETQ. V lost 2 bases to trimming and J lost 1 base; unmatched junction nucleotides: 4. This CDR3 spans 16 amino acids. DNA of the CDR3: TGCGCCAGCAGCTTCCAGGGGGCGGTAACTAATGAAAAACTGTTTTTT. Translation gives CASSFQGAVTNEKLFF.

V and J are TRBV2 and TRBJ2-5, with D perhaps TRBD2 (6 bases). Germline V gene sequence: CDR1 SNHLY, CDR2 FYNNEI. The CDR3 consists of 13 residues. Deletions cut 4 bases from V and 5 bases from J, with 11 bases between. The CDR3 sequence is CASSGTGRETQYF. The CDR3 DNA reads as TGTGCCAGCAGTGGCACGGGGAGGGAGACCCAGTACTTC.

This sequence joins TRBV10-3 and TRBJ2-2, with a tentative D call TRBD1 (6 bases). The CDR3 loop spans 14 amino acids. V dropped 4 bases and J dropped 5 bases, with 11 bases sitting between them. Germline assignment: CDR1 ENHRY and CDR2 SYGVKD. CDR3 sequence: CAISGTGWTGELFF. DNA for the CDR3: TGTGCCATCAGTGGAACAGGGTGGACCGGGGAGCTGTTTTTT.

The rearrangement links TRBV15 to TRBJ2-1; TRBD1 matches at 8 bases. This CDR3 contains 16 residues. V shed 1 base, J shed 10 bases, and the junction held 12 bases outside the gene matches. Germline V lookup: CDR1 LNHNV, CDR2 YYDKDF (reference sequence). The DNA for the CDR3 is TGTGCCACCAGCAGAGCTCAAGGACAGGGACCTACGGAGCAGTTCTTC. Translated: CATSRAQGQGPTEQFF.